This entry describes one T cell receptor beta chain. Its antigen is as yet unknown. The data are from a study of cytomegalovirus exposure and HLA in healthy donors. Whole-study results and caveats: With high specificity and sensitivity, the classifier reportedly diagnosed cytomegalovirus status.

The germline CDR1 and CDR2 sequences are SNHLY and FYNNEI. Trimming cost V 5 bases and J 4 bases, with 11 bases left between them. The CDR3 loop spans 14 amino acids. The study ran its PCR with 60 Vbeta and 13 Jbeta primers. Sequencing was performed with immunoSEQ multiplex PCR; in TCRdb, only in-frame clones are kept and a portion is missing. The table shows some 140,000 clones, with more than 70% occurring only once. The sample taken for sequencing was PBMCs. The V and J genes are TRBV2 and TRBJ2-2; D perhaps matches TRBD1 (6 bases). This TCR derives from a male donor in good health and CMV-seronegative. CDR3 loop: CASSPGQITGELFF. CDR3 in DNA: TGTGCCAGCAGTCCCGGACAGATCACCGGGGAGCTGTTTTTT.